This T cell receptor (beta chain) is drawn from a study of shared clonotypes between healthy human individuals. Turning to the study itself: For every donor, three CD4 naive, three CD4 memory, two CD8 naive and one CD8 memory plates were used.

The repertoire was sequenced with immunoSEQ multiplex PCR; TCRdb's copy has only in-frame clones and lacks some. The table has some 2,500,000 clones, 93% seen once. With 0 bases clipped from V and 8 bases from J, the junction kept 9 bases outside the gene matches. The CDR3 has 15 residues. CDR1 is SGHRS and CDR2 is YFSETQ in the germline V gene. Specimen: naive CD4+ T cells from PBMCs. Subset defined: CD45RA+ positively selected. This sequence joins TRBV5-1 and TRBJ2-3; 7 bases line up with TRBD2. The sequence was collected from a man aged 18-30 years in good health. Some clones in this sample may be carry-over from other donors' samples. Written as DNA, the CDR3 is TGCGCCAGCAGCTTGGGCGGGGAGGGAGTAGGTACGCAGTATTTT. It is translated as CASSLGGEGVGTQYF.